Shown below are 30 T cell receptor beta chains from a single sample sequenced in a study of OX40 agonist ivuxolimab in advanced cancers. The repertoire was sequenced with immunoSEQ multiplex PCR; TCRdb's copy has only in-frame clones and lacks some. The table has approximately 82,000 clones, about nine tenths seen once. The material sequenced was CD4+ or CD8+ T cells sorted from blood, taken in a trial of the OX40 agonist ivuxolimab. The receptors shown here come from an adult with an advanced solid tumor such as melanoma, head and neck, liver or kidney cancer.

The chain has TRBV18 and TRBJ2-3, with D possibly being TRBD1 (5 bases). V was clipped by 4 bases and J by 5 bases, with 10 bases between them. Germline CDR1 and CDR2: KGHSH and LQKENI. There are 13 residues in the CDR3. The CDR3 sequence is CASSRRAEDTQYF. Here the CDR3 DNA reads TGTGCCAGCTCACGCAGGGCGGAAGATACGCAGTATTTT.

V usage is TRBV9 and J usage is TRBJ2-3; D ambiguous. With 6 bases removed from V and 1 base from J, the gap between germline ends came to 9 bases. From germline, CDR1 is SGDLS and CDR2 YYNGEE. The length of the CDR3 is 13 residues. CDR3 residues: CASNHYGTDTQYF. CDR3 bases: TGTGCCAGCAACCACTATGGCACAGATACGCAGTATTTT.

The CDR3 DNA reads as TGTGCCAGCAGCTTAAAGAAAAACGAGCAGTACTTC. It codes for CASSLKKNEQYF. The V call is TRBV11-3, the J call TRBJ2-7; D is unclear. Germline values: CDR1 SGHNT, CDR2 YENEEA. CDR3 length: 12 residues. The V end lost 2 bases, the J end lost 5 bases, and 7 bases lay between the germline ends. Full variable domain (missing parts from reference TRBV11-3 and TRBJ2-7): EAGVVQSPRYKIIEKKQPVAFWCNPISGHNTLYWYLQNLGQGPELLIRYENEEAVDDSQLPKDRFSAERLKGVDSTLKIQPAELGDSAVYLCASSLKKNEQYFGPGTRLTVT.

The chain employs TRBV11-2 and TRBJ1-5; no definite D call. The CDR3 spans 15 residues. Trimming removed 2 bases from V and 0 bases from J, with 8 bases in between. Germline values: CDR1 SGHAT, CDR2 FQNNGV. The CDR3 nucleotides are TGTGCCAGCAGCTTATCACCCAGTAGCAATCAGCCCCAGCATTTT. This encodes CASSLSPSSNQPQHF.

The chain is built from TRBV9 and TRBJ2-5, with TRBD1 matching 12 bases. The germline CDR1 and CDR2 sequences are SGDLS and YYNGEE. V gave up 0 bases and J gave up 5 bases; unmatched junction bases: 8. This CDR3 contains 17 residues. The CDR3 is CASSVGTGTGGRETQYF. The CDR3 DNA sequence: TGTGCCAGCAGCGTAGGGACCGGGACAGGGGGCCGGGAGACCCAGTACTTC.

The rearrangement joins TRBV6-5 to TRBJ1-1; 8 bases match TRBD1. With V trimmed by 3 bases and J by 1 base, 1 base remained unmatched. CDR1 is MNHEY, CDR2 SVGAGI, per germline. This CDR3 comprises 14 residues. CDR3: CASSYGTGNTEAFF. CDR3 DNA: TGTGCCAGCAGTTATGGGACAGGGAACACTGAAGCTTTCTTT.

The chain uses TRBV7-3 and TRBJ1-1, with D uncertain. V lost 6 bases and J lost 1, with 12 bases in between. CDR3 length equals 14 residues. CDR1 SGHTA and CDR2 FQGTGA come from the germline V gene. The CDR3 coding sequence is TGTGCCAGCAGTTTCGGACCTTCGAACACTGAAGCTTTCTTT. Translating gives CASSFGPSNTEAFF.

Only a few counts were recorded for this clone. This chain connects TRBV10-3 to TRBJ1-5; D is ambiguous. The CDR3 length is 13 residues. V lost 10 bases and J 2 bases, leaving 12 bases between the germline ends. In germline, CDR1 is ENHRY, CDR2 SYGVKD. The CDR3 region has the DNA TGTGCCACCTCGCCGGTGGGCAATCAGCCCCAGCATTTT. Protein: CATSPVGNQPQHF.

This sequence joins TRBV9 and TRBJ2-7; TRBD2 might be the D (6 bases). Trimming left V 7 bases short and J 6 bases short, with 23 bases between. This CDR3 is 15 amino acids long. The germline gives CDR1 SGDLS, CDR2 YYNGEE. This CDR3 reads CASSPNPGGTGEQYF. For the CDR3, the DNA is TGTGCCAGCTCACCGAACCCCGGAGGGACCGGCGAGCAGTACTTC.

V and J are TRBV5-4 and TRBJ2-7; 9 bases fit TRBD2. Losses at the gene ends were 3 bases for V and 6 bases for J; bases not matched to a gene: 13. The CDR3 is 16 residues long. Per germline, CDR1 SGHNT and CDR2 YYREEE (reference sequence). In DNA, the CDR3 is TGTGCCAGCAGCTCCAAGGCTAGCGGGGCCCTTAGCGAGCAGTACTTC. Its protein is CASSSKASGALSEQYF.

The V and J genes are TRBV11-3 and TRBJ2-3; 15 bases match TRBD2. V gave up 4 bases and J gave up 3 bases; unmatched junction bases: 5. This CDR3 region has 17 residues. The germline gives CDR1 SGHNT, CDR2 YENEEA. DNA of the CDR3: TGTGCCAGCAGCTCAAGGACTAGCGGGGGGGGAACAGATACGCAGTATTTT. Its protein product is CASSSRTSGGGTDTQYF.

The chain's CDR3 is CASSSRVRGGTDTQYF. The CDR3 region has the DNA TGTGCCAGCAGCTCTCGGGTGCGGGGGGGCACAGATACGCAGTATTTT. The J gene is TRBJ2-3, the V gene TRBV9, with 8 bases aligning to TRBD2. Germline V lookup: CDR1 SGDLS, CDR2 YYNGEE. With V trimmed by 4 bases and J by 1 base, 8 bases remained unmatched. The length of the CDR3 is 16 residues.

The V and J genes are TRBV19 and TRBJ2-2, with D uncertain. This CDR3 spans 13 amino acids. The germline gives CDR1 LNHDA, CDR2 SQIVND (reference sequence). The V gene lost 6 bases and the J gene lost 1 base, with 6 bases spanning the gap. The CDR3 here is CASRAMNTGELFF. The CDR3 bases are TGTGCCAGTAGAGCGATGAACACCGGGGAGCTGTTTTTT.

The chain links TRBV27 to TRBJ1-5; D is ambiguous. There are 14 residues in the CDR3. Germline CDR1 and CDR2: MNHEY and SMNVEV (reference sequence). Trimming cost V 4 bases and J 0 bases, with 7 bases left between them. Here the CDR3 reads CASSWSHSNQPQHF. CDR3 DNA: TGTGCCAGCAGTTGGTCCCATAGCAATCAGCCCCAGCATTTT.

The chain joins TRBV5-1 to TRBJ2-3; TRBD1 matches 8 bases. The CDR3 has 15 amino acids. Per the germline V gene, CDR1 is SGHRS and CDR2 is YFSETQ. Unmatched junction bases numbered 10, after V lost 4 bases and J lost 6 bases. This chain's CDR3 is CASSPEMYRGDTQYF. In nucleotides, the CDR3 is TGCGCCAGCAGCCCCGAAATGTACAGGGGGGATACGCAGTATTTT.

The chain employs TRBV7-3 and TRBJ2-3, with TRBD2 matching over 9 bases. Trimming at V came to 4 bases and at J to 8 bases, leaving 13 bases not matched to a gene. Germline V gives CDR1 SGHTA, CDR2 FQGTGA. This CDR3 region has 16 residues. The DNA for the CDR3 is TGTGCCAGCAGCTCGCCGATAGCGGGGGCGCACGGTACGCAGTATTTT. Translated, it gives CASSSPIAGAHGTQYF.

The genes are TRBV5-4 and TRBJ2-7, with 7 bases that match TRBD1. V dropped 4 bases and J dropped 2; count of bases not matched to a gene: 6. This CDR3 comprises 14 residues. The germline V gene encodes CDR1 SGHNT and CDR2 YYREEE (reference sequence). The DNA for the CDR3 is TGTGCCAGCAGCCCCAGACAGGGCGCCTACGAGCAGTACTTC. Translation: CASSPRQGAYEQYF.

V usage is TRBV11-3 and J usage is TRBJ1-1; 9 positions agree with TRBD1. This CDR3 spans 15 amino acids. The junction had 11 bases not matched to a gene; V was cut back by 5 bases and J by 7 bases. Germline CDR1 and CDR2: SGHNT and YENEEA. The CDR3 DNA is TGTGCCAGCAGCCCTAGTGGGACAGGGATTGGTGAAGCTTTCTTT. Protein product: CASSPSGTGIGEAFF.

In DNA form, the CDR3 reads TGTGCCAGCAGCCCCGGAGGAACAGATACGCAGTATTTT. It yields the protein CASSPGGTDTQYF. This rearrangement joins TRBV5-4 to TRBJ2-3; tentative D call: TRBD2 (5 bases). The ends were cut back, 4 bases at V and 3 bases at J, with 9 bases in the middle. Looked up from germline, CDR1 is SGHNT and CDR2 is YYREEE (reference sequence). The CDR3 extends over 13 amino acids.

The rearrangement uses TRBV5-4 and TRBJ2-3, with D perhaps assigned TRBD1 or TRBD2 (5 bases each). The V and J ends lost 4 bases and 6 bases respectively, with 18 bases between them. CDR3 size: 15 residues. Germline V gene data show CDR1 as SGHNT and CDR2 as YYREEE (reference sequence). The DNA of the CDR3 is TGTGCCAGCAGCCCCGGGACGGAGCCTCCCGATACGCAGTATTTT. This encodes CASSPGTEPPDTQYF.

CDR3 loop: CASSYRNEQFF. CDR3 DNA: TGTGCCAGCAGCTACCGCAATGAGCAGTTCTTC. This rearrangement joins TRBV5-4 to TRBJ2-1; no firm D call. The CDR3 loop spans 11 amino acids. V was trimmed by 3 bases and J by 6 bases, leaving 4 bases between them. The germline V gene has CDR1 SGHNT and CDR2 YYREEE (reference sequence).

The rearrangement joins TRBV5-4 to TRBJ2-1, with D perhaps matching TRBD2 (5 bases). The CDR3 totals 16 residues. In germline, CDR1 is SGHNT, CDR2 YYREEE (reference sequence). With 4 bases removed from V and 7 bases from J, the gap between germline ends came to 21 bases. The CDR3 protein is CASSPPPGIGGNEQFF. The DNA of the CDR3 is TGTGCCAGCAGCCCCCCACCGGGGATAGGAGGAAATGAGCAGTTCTTC.

The CDR3 DNA is TGCGCCAGCAGCGACCAGGGCCCAAACACTGAAGCTTTCTTT. The encoded protein is CASSDQGPNTEAFF. V and J are TRBV5-1 and TRBJ1-1; a possible D gene is TRBD1 (5 bases). V was trimmed by 4 bases and J by 2 bases, leaving 12 bases between them. Germline V gene lookup returns CDR1 SGHRS and CDR2 YFSETQ. This CDR3 has 14 amino acids.

The chain employs TRBV19 and TRBJ2-2; TRBD1 matches 9 bases. The CDR3 has 14 amino acids. The junction had 8 bases not matched to a gene; V was cut back by 9 bases and J by 6 bases. Germline assignment: CDR1 LNHDA and CDR2 SQIVND (reference sequence). CDR3 protein: CASRDRDLPGELFF. The CDR3 bases are TGTGCCAGCAGGGACAGGGACCTACCCGGGGAGCTGTTTTTT. Looking up the rest from reference TRBV19 and TRBJ2-2 gives the full variable domain: DGGITQSPKYLFRKEGQNVTLSCEQNLNHDAMYWYRQDPGQGLRLIYYSQIVNDFQKGDIAEGYSVSREKKESFPLTVTSAQKNPTAFYLCASRDRDLPGELFFGEGSRLTVL.

This sequence joins TRBV6-5 and TRBJ1-6, with unresolved D. This CDR3 spans 14 amino acids. V was cut by 5 bases and J by 8 bases, with 13 bases left in between. CDR1 and CDR2 (germline): MNHEY, SVGAGI. The CDR3 loop reads CASSVGSWDSPLHF. The CDR3 DNA follows: TGTGCCAGCAGTGTTGGGTCCTGGGATTCACCCCTCCACTTT.

The CDR3 is CSRKELYGYTF. The CDR3 nucleotides read TGCAGTCGTAAGGAACTCTATGGCTACACCTTC. V gene TRBV20-1 combines with J gene TRBJ1-2; the D is unclear. The CDR3 loop spans 11 amino acids. Looked up from germline, CDR1 is DFQATT and CDR2 is SNEGSKA (reference sequence). The V end lost 8 bases, the J end lost 4 bases, and 11 bases lay between the germline ends.

The chain carries TRBV19 and TRBJ1-1, with D uncertain. CDR3 length: 11 amino acids. Trimming pared 5 bases from V and 5 bases from J, leaving 6 bases between. Germline CDR1 reads LNHDA; CDR2 reads SQIVND (reference sequence). CDR3 DNA: TGTGCCAGTAGTTCCCGAACTGAAGCTTTCTTT. Its protein is CASSSRTEAFF.

This clone came up once. The chain recombines TRBV9 with TRBJ2-5, with D perhaps matching TRBD2 (6 bases). The CDR3 extends over 13 amino acids. Germline CDR1 reads SGDLS; CDR2 reads YYNGEE. V was clipped by 4 bases and J by 7 bases, with 14 bases between them. In DNA form, the CDR3 reads TGTGCCAGCAGCCTAACCCAGGAGGGGACCCAGTACTTC. Amino acid sequence: CASSLTQEGTQYF.

The V and J genes are TRBV11-3 and TRBJ1-1, with TRBD1 matching 9 bases. The J segment lost 5 bases and the V segment lost 6 bases, leaving 7 bases of the junction unmatched. Germline V gene data show CDR1 as SGHNT and CDR2 as YENEEA. The CDR3 sequence is 14 residues long. The CDR3 DNA sequence: TGTGCCAGCAGTGCCGGGACAGGGAAAACTGAAGCTTTCTTT. Protein sequence: CASSAGTGKTEAFF.

This clone came up a few times. This sequence joins TRBV19 and TRBJ2-5; maybe TRBD1 (5 bases). Trimming took off 2 bases at V and 5 bases at J, with 15 bases between the two ends. This CDR3 contains 15 residues. Germline values: CDR1 LNHDA, CDR2 SQIVND (reference sequence). CDR3 sequence (DNA): TGTGCCAGTAGTATATTTGGGCAGGGTGGCGAGACCCAGTACTTC. Translated, it gives CASSIFGQGGETQYF.